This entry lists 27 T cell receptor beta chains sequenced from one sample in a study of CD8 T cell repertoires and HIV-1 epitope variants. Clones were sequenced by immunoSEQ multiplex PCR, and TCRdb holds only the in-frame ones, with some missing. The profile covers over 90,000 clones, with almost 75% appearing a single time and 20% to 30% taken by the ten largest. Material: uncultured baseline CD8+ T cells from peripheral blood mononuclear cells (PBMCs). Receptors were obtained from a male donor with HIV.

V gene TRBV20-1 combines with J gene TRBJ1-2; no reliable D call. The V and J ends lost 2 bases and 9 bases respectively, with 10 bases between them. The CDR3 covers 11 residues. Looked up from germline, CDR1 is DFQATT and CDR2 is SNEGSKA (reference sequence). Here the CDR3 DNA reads TGCAGTGCTAGAAGGAGCAGTAGCTACACCTTC. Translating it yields CSARRSSSYTF.

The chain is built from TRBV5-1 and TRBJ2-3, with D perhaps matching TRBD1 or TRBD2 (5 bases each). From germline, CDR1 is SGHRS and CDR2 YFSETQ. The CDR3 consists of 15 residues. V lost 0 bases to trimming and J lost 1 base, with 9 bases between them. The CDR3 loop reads CASSLEGRGTDTQYF. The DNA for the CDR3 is TGCGCCAGCAGCTTGGAGGGGCGGGGCACAGATACGCAGTATTTT.

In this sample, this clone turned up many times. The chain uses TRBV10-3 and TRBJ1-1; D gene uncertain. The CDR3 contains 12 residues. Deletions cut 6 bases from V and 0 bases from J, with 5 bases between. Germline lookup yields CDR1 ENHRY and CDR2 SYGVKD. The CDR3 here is CAIREMNTEAFF. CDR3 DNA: TGTGCCATCAGGGAAATGAACACTGAAGCTTTCTTT.

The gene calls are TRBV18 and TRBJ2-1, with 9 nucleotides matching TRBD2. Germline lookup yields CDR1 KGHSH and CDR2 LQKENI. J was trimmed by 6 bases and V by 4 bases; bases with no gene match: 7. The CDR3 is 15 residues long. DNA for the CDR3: TGTGCCAGCTCACAGCTAGCGGGGACACCCAATGAGCAGTTCTTC. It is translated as CASSQLAGTPNEQFF. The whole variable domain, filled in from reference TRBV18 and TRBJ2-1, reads NAGVMQNPRHLVRRRGQEARLRCSPMKGHSHVYWYRQLPEEGLKFMVYLQKENIIDESGMPKERFSAEFPKEGPSILRIQQVVRGDSAAYFCASSQLAGTPNEQFFGPGTRLTVL.

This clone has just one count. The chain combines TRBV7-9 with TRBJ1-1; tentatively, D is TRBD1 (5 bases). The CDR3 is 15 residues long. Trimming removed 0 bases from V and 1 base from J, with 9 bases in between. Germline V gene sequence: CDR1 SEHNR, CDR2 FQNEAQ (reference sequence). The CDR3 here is CASSLAVGGNTEAFF. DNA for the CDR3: TGTGCCAGCAGCTTAGCCGTTGGGGGGAACACTGAAGCTTTCTTT. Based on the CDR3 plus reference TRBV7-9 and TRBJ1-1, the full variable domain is DTGVSQNPRHKITKRGQNVTFRCDPISEHNRLYWYRQTLGQGPEFLTYFQNEAQLEKSRLLSDRFSAERPKGSFSTLEIQRTEQGDSAMYLCASSLAVGGNTEAFFGQGTRLTVV.

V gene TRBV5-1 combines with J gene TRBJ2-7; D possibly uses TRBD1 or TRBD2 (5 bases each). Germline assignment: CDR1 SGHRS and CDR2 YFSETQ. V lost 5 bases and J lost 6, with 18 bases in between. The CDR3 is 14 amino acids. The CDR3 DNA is TGCGCCAGCAGGGGACCCGGAGCTCAGGGCGAGCAGTACTTC. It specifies CASRGPGAQGEQYF.

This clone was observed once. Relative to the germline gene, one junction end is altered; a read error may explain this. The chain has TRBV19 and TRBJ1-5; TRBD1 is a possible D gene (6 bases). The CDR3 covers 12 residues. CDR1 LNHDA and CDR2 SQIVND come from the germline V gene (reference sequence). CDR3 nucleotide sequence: TGTGCCAGTAATAATATGTGGGGGCGACGGGATTTT. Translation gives CASNNMWGRRDF.

This chain's CDR3 is CASSFTDNSPLHF. CDR3 nucleotides: TGTGCCAGCAGCTTCACCGATAATTCACCCCTCCACTTT. J is TRBJ1-6 and V is TRBV7-2; D is undetermined. This CDR3 region has 13 residues. The V end lost 3 bases, the J end lost 5 bases, and 5 bases lay between the germline ends. CDR1 is SGHTA and CDR2 is FQGNSA in the germline V gene.

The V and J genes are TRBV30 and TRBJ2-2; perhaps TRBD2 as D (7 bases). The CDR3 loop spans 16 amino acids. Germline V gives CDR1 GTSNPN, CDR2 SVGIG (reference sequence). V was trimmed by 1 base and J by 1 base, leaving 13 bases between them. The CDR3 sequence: CAWSEGGRGNTGELFF. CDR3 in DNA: TGTGCCTGGAGTGAGGGGGGGCGCGGGAACACCGGGGAGCTGTTTTTT.

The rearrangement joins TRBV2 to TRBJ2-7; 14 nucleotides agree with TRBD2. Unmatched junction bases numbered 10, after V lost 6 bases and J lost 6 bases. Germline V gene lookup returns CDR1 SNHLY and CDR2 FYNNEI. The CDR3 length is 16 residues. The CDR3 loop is CASSPRTSGRSREQYF. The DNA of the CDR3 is TGTGCCAGCAGCCCTAGGACTAGCGGGAGGTCCCGCGAGCAGTACTTC.

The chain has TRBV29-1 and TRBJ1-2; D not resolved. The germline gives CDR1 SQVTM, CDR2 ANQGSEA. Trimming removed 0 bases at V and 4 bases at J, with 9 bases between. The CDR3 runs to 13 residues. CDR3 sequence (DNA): TGCAGCGTTGAAGAAAGGGTGGGCTATGGCTACACCTTC. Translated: CSVEERVGYGYTF.

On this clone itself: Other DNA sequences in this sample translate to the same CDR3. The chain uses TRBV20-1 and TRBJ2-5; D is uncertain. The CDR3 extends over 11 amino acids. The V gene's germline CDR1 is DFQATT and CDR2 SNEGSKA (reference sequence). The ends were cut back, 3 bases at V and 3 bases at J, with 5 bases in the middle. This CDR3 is CSARPEETQYF. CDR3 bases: TGCAGTGCTAGGCCCGAAGAGACCCAGTACTTC.

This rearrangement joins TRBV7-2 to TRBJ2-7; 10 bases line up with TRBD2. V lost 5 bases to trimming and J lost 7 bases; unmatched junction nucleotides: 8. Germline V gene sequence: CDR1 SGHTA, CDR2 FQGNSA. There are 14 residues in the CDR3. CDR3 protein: CASSQSGGAGEQYF. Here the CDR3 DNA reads TGTGCCAGCAGCCAGAGCGGGGGGGCCGGGGAGCAGTACTTC.

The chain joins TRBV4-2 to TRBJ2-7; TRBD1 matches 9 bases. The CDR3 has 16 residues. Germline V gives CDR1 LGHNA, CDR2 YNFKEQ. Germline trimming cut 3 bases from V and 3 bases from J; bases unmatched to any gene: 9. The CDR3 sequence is CASSHRRGQGFYEQYF. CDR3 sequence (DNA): TGTGCCAGCAGCCACAGAAGGGGACAGGGTTTCTACGAGCAGTACTTC.

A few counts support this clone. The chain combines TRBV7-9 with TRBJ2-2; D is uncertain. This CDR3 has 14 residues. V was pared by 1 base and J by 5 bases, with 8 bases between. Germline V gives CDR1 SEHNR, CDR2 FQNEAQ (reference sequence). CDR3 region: CASSLEGETGELFF. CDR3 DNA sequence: TGTGCCAGCAGCTTAGAAGGAGAGACCGGGGAGCTGTTTTTT.

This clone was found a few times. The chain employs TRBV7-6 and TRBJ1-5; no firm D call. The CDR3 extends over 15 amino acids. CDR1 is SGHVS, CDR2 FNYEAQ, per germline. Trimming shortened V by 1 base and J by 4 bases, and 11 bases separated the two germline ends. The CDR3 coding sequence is TGTGCCAGCAGCTTAGTGGAGGCGGCAAATCAGCCCCAGCATTTT. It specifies CASSLVEAANQPQHF.

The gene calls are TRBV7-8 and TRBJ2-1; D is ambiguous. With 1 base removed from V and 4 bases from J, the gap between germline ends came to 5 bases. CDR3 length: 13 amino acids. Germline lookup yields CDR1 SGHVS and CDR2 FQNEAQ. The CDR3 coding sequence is TGTGCCAGCAGCTTAGGCCTTTACAATGAGCAGTTCTTC. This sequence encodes CASSLGLYNEQFF.

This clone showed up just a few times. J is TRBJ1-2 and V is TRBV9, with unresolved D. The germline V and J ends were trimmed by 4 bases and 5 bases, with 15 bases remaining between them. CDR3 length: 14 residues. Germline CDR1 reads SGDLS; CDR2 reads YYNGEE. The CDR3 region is CASSSSPGTYGYTF. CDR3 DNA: TGTGCCAGCAGCTCAAGCCCTGGTACTTATGGCTACACCTTC.

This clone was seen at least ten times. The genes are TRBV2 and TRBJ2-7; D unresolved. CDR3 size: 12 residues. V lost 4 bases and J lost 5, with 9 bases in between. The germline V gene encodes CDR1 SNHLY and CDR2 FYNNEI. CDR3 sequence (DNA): TGTGCCAGCAGTGGTGGGTCCCACGAGCAGTACTTC. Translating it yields CASSGGSHEQYF.

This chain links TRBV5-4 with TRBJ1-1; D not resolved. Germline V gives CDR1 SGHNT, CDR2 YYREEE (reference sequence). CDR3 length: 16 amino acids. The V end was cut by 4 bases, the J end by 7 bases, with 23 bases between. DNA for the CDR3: TGTGCCAGCAGCCTGGGGTCTCGGTCGGTGGGAGATGAAGCTTTCTTT. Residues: CASSLGSRSVGDEAFF.

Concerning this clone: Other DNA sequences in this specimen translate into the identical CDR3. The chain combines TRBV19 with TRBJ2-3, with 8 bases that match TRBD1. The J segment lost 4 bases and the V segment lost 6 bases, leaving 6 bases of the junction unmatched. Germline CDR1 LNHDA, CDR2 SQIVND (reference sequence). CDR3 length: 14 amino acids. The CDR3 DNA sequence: TGTGCCAGTAGCACCACAGGGGGTGCAGATACGCAGTATTTT. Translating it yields CASSTTGGADTQYF. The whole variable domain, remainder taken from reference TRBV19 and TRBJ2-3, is DGGITQSPKYLFRKEGQNVTLSCEQNLNHDAMYWYRQDPGQGLRLIYYSQIVNDFQKGDIAEGYSVSREKKESFPLTVTSAQKNPTAFYLCASSTTGGADTQYFGPGTRLTVL.

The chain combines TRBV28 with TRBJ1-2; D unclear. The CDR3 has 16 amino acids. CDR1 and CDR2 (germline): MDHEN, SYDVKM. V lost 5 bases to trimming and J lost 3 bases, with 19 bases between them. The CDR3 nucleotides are TGTGCCAGCAGTCCCCTCGGGGATCCCCGCTACTATGGCTACACCTTC. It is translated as CASSPLGDPRYYGYTF.

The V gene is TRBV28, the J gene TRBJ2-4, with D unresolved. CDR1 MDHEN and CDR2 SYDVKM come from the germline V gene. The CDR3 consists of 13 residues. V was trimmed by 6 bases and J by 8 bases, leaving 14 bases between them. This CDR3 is CASSRTPGYIQYF. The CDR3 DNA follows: TGTGCCAGCAGCCGTACCCCCGGTTACATTCAGTACTTC.

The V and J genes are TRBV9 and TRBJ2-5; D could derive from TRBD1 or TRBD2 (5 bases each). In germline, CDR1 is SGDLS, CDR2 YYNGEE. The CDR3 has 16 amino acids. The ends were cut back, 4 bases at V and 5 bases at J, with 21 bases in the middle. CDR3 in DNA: TGTGCCAGCAGCATTTCCAGCGGTGGGGCCGTGGAGACCCAGTACTTC. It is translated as CASSISSGGAVETQYF.

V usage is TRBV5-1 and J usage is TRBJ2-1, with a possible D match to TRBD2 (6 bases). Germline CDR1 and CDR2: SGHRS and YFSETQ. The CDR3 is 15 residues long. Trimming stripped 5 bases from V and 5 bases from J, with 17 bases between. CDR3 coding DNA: TGCGCCAGCAGATGGAACACAGGCGGGAACAATGAGCAGTTCTTC. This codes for CASRWNTGGNNEQFF.

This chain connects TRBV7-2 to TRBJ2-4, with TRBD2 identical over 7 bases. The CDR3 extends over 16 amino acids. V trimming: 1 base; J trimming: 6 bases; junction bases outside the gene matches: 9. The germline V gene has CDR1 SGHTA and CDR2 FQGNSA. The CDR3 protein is CASSLGPAPGGNIQYF. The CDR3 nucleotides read TGTGCCAGCAGCTTAGGGCCTGCTCCGGGGGGAAACATTCAGTACTTC.

The CDR3 nucleotides read TGCGCCAGCAGCTCGACCCCGGGACTTACGAACACCGGGGAGCTGTTTTTT. Translation gives CASSSTPGLTNTGELFF. This sequence joins TRBV5-1 and TRBJ2-2, with TRBD2 as a possible D gene (6 bases). Germline V lookup: CDR1 SGHRS, CDR2 YFSETQ. The V and J ends lost 3 bases and 0 bases respectively, with 15 bases between them. CDR3 length: 17 amino acids.